These 16 T cell receptor beta chains came from one sample sequenced in a study of blood T cell repertoires in COVID-19. Repertoires were generated with immunoSEQ multiplex PCR, while TCRdb's copy carries only in-frame clones and drops some. Of some 83,000 clones listed, around nine tenths were seen once; the top ten hold 8%. Sequenced sample: peripheral blood. These receptor sequences come from a man older than 75 with active or convalescent COVID-19.

The chain carries TRBV7-2 and TRBJ2-5; possible D gene TRBD2, 6 bases. Per the germline V gene, CDR1 is SGHTA and CDR2 is FQGNSA. Trimming took off 5 bases at V and 5 bases at J, with 15 bases between the two ends. The CDR3 loop spans 14 amino acids. CDR3 sequence: CASSLMTTSETQYF. The CDR3 nucleotides read TGTGCCAGCAGCCTGATGACGACTAGTGAGACCCAGTACTTC.

The genes are TRBV2 and TRBJ1-5; 8 nucleotides agree with TRBD1. Per germline, CDR1 SNHLY and CDR2 FYNNEI. V shed 6 bases and J 0 bases; nucleotides not matched to a gene: 4. The CDR3 spans 15 residues. CDR3 DNA sequence: TGTGCCAGCAGAGGACAGGGACTTAGCAATCAGCCCCAGCATTTT. Protein product: CASRGQGLSNQPQHF.

The gene calls are TRBV15 and TRBJ1-6, with 11 bases that match TRBD1. In germline, CDR1 is LNHNV, CDR2 YYDKDF (reference sequence). The CDR3 is made up of 19 amino acids. J lost 6 bases, V lost 0 bases, and 10 bases had no gene match. The CDR3 loop is CATSRDTPGQGVSNSPLHF. The CDR3 DNA is TGTGCCACCAGCAGAGATACACCGGGACAGGGGGTGAGTAATTCACCCCTCCACTTT.

The chain employs TRBV29-1 and TRBJ2-3; TRBD2 agrees at 13 bases. CDR3 size: 14 residues. J gave up 6 bases and V 7 bases, and 7 bases lay outside the gene matches. The germline CDR1 and CDR2 sequences are SQVTM and ANQGSEA. In DNA form, the CDR3 reads TGCAGCGGTGGACTAGCGGGGGAGCGGGATACGCAGTATTTT. This translates into CSGGLAGERDTQYF.

This rearrangement joins TRBV24-1 to TRBJ1-2; maybe TRBD1 (6 bases). V lost 4 bases and J lost 4, with 15 bases in between. The CDR3 runs to 15 residues. Germline V gene lookup returns CDR1 KGHDR and CDR2 SFDVKD. In DNA form, the CDR3 reads TGTGCCACCAGTGACACGACAGGAAATCCCTATGGCTACACCTTC. As protein: CATSDTTGNPYGYTF.

The V gene is TRBV7-6, the J gene TRBJ1-4; 7 bases are shared with TRBD1. V lost 6 bases and J lost 0; bases outside the gene matches: 19. From germline, CDR1 is SGHVS and CDR2 FNYEAQ. This CDR3 is 20 amino acids long. Here the CDR3 reads CASRPILAAQGSSTNEKLFF. The CDR3, as DNA: TGTGCCAGCAGGCCTATACTCGCCGCACAGGGGTCCTCAACTAATGAAAAACTGTTTTTT.

The rearrangement joins TRBV9 to TRBJ1-1, with 8 bases fitting TRBD1. V was clipped by 2 bases and J by 5 bases; unmatched bases: 8. Germline V gene lookup returns CDR1 SGDLS and CDR2 YYNGEE. This CDR3 region has 15 residues. CDR3 nucleotides: TGTGCCAGCAGCGTCCAGGGGGCGACTCATACTGAAGCTTTCTTT. Translating it yields CASSVQGATHTEAFF.

This chain connects TRBV19 to TRBJ1-1, with 9 bases aligning to TRBD1. Germline V gene lookup returns CDR1 LNHDA and CDR2 SQIVND (reference sequence). V was pared by 4 bases and J by 6 bases, with 9 bases of the junction left unmatched. There are 15 residues in the CDR3. The chain's CDR3 is CASSTTGGVGPEAFF. The CDR3 DNA sequence: TGTGCCAGTAGTACCACAGGGGGCGTAGGTCCTGAAGCTTTCTTT. The whole variable domain, filled in from reference TRBV19 and TRBJ1-1, reads DGGITQSPKYLFRKEGQNVTLSCEQNLNHDAMYWYRQDPGQGLRLIYYSQIVNDFQKGDIAEGYSVSREKKESFPLTVTSAQKNPTAFYLCASSTTGGVGPEAFFGQGTRLTVV.

The chain recombines TRBV3-1 (or the pseudogene TRBV3-2) with TRBJ1-6, with D tentatively TRBD1 (6 bases). Germline CDR1 and CDR2: LGHDT and YNNKEL (reference sequence). Trimming shortened V by 1 base and J by 4 bases, and 8 bases separated the two germline ends. The CDR3 runs 15 residues. The CDR3, as DNA: TGTGCCAGCAGCCAAGGGGGGCAGTATAATTCACCCCTCCACTTT. It is translated as CASSQGGQYNSPLHF.

The chain links TRBV5-1 to TRBJ1-5; D is ambiguous. Germline V lookup: CDR1 SGHRS, CDR2 YFSETQ. Trimming cost V 4 bases and J 6 bases, with 11 bases left between them. This CDR3 comprises 13 residues. CDR3 DNA: TGCGCCAGCAGCCTGAGTTCGGGTCAGCCCCAGCATTTT. Translated: CASSLSSGQPQHF.

This clone has only a few counts. This chain connects TRBV12-3 or TRBV12-4 to TRBJ1-6; TRBD1 matches 7 bases. Trimming cost V 6 bases and J 7 bases; bases outside gene matches: 3. This CDR3 has 13 residues. This CDR3 reads CASRGQQNSPLHF. DNA for the CDR3: TGTGCCAGCAGGGGACAGCAAAATTCACCCCTCCACTTT.

The V gene is TRBV2, the J gene TRBJ1-4; a weak D match, TRBD1 (5 bases). V lost 4 bases and J lost 3, with 12 bases in between. Per the germline V gene, CDR1 is SNHLY and CDR2 is FYNNEI. The CDR3 totals 15 residues. The CDR3 sequence is CASSARGRANEKLFF. CDR3 nucleotide sequence: TGTGCCAGCAGTGCGCGGGGGAGGGCTAATGAAAAACTGTTTTTT.

CDR3 loop: CASSPTVRGAAFF. CDR3 nucleotides: TGTGCCAGCAGCCCAACGGTCAGGGGGGCGGCTTTCTTT. The chain links TRBV11-3 to TRBJ1-1, with 7 bases lining up with TRBD1. Germline V gives CDR1 SGHNT, CDR2 YENEEA. J gave up 11 bases and V 5 bases, and 11 bases lay outside the gene matches. The CDR3 is 13 amino acids.

V is TRBV7-9 and J is TRBJ1-3, with no clear D. Trimming removed 1 base at V and 4 bases at J, with 8 bases between. Germline loops: CDR1 SEHNR, CDR2 FQNEAQ (reference sequence). CDR3 size: 14 residues. CDR3 region: CASSLVGRGNTIYF. The DNA of the CDR3 is TGTGCCAGCAGCTTAGTGGGCAGGGGAAACACCATATATTTT.

CDR3 nucleotides: TGCGCCAGCAGCCCCGAACAGGGAGTGAGGATGGGAGAAAAACTGTTTTTT. It encodes CASSPEQGVRMGEKLFF. The chain recombines TRBV5-1 with TRBJ1-4, with a weak D call TRBD1 (6 bases). The ends were cut back, 4 bases at V and 8 bases at J, with 24 bases in the middle. Germline V CDR1 and CDR2: SGHRS, YFSETQ. This CDR3 is built from 17 residues.

A remark on this clone: This specimen includes other DNA sequences encoding the same CDR3. The CDR3 region has the DNA TGTGCCAGTAGTATCCGGGGTCAGCCCCAGCATTTT. Amino acid sequence: CASSIRGQPQHF. The gene calls are TRBV19 and TRBJ1-5, with D uncertain. There are 12 residues in the CDR3. CDR1 is LNHDA and CDR2 is SQIVND in the germline V gene (reference sequence). V was trimmed by 3 bases and J by 6 bases, leaving 6 bases between them.